This T cell receptor (beta chain) was sequenced for a study of breast tumors, draining lymph nodes, adjacent tissues. This CDR3 comprises 13 residues. Samples came from axillary lymph nodes draining the breast cancer. This clonotype was observed many times. From the multiplex PCR reads, TCRdb called clonotypes with MiXCR, one entry per CDR3 protein. Of 150,000 to 200,000 distinct CDR3 sequences listed, approximately 31% are singletons. The rearrangement links TRBV12-1 to TRBJ2-5; TRBD1 is the table's D call and was not checked against the DNA. TRBV12-1 is given as a pseudogene. Specimen: axillary lymph node tissue. This sequence originates from a female donor with breast cancer. Some clones in this sample may be carry-over from other donors' samples. The CDR3 DNA follows: TGTGCCAGCAGCTTTGGGACAGGGGAGACCCAGTACTTC. Encoded protein: CASSFGTGETQYF.